This T cell receptor (beta chain) came from a study of T cell changes during pregnancy in multiple sclerosis (dated by TCRdb to the late 2010s). Looking at the study overall: In women with multiple sclerosis, the researchers looked at how the T cell repertoire shifted as pregnancy progressed.

The CDR3, cysteine through phenylalanine, is 13 amino acids long. Of the read, only the CDR3 DNA is kept; its 39 bases are in frame from base 1. CDR1 MNHEY and CDR2 SVGAGI are derived from the germline V gene. V is shortened by 3 bases, J by 6 bases, and the region joining them spans 10 bases. The count of this clone is one. It lacks a known antigen. There are no base qualities to consult, and no much larger clone falls within one base. Library construction relied on the immunoSEQ multiplex PCR assay. TCRdb stores this immuneACCESS table with in-frame sequences only. Part of the clones is absent; in the studies checked, under half of the shortfall reflects unresolved V genes, and no reason is known for the rest. Here the sample has approximately 40,000 clones; approximately 90% occur a single time. The leading ten clones occupy over 0.75% of the sample.

This receptor was identified in a female donor with multiple sclerosis, enrolled in a pregnancy study. The chain is assembled from TRBV6-5 and TRBJ2-3; possibly the D gene is TRBD2, per 5 matching bases. The specimen comprised CD4+ T cells from peripheral blood mononuclear cells, sampled in the third trimester of pregnancy. The bases read TGTGCCAGCAGTTATCGGGGTGGGGATACGCAGTATTTT. It encodes CASSYRGGDTQYF.